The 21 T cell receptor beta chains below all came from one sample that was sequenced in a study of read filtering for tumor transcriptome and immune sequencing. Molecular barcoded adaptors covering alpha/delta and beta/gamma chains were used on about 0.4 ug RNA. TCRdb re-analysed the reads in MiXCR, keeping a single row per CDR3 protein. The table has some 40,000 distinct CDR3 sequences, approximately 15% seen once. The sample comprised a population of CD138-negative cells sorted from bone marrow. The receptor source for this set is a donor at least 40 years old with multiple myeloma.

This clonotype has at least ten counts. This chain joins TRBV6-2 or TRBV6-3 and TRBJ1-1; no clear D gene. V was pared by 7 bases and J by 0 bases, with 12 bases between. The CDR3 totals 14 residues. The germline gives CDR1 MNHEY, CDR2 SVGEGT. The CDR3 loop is CASKREIMNTEAFF. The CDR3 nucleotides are TGTGCCAGCAAGCGGGAAATCATGAACACTGAAGCTTTCTTT.

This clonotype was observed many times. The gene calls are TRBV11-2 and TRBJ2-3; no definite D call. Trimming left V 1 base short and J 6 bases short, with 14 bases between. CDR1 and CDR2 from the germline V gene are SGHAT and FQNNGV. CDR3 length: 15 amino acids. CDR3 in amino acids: CASSLGYTLEDTQYF. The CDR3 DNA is TGTGCCAGCAGCTTAGGATATACCCTGGAGGATACGCAGTATTTT.

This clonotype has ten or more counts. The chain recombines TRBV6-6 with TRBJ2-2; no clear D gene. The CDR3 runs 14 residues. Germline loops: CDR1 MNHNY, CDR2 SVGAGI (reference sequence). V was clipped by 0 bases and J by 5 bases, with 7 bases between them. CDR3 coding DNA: TGTGCCAGCAGTTACTCAGGAGAGACCGGGGAGCTGTTTTTT. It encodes CASSYSGETGELFF.

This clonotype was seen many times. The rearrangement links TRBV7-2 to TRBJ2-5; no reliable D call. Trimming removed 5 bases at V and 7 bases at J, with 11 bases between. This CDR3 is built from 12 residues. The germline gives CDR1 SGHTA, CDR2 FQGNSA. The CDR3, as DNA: TGTGCCAGCAGCCGAGATCTAGGGACCCAGTACTTC. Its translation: CASSRDLGTQYF.

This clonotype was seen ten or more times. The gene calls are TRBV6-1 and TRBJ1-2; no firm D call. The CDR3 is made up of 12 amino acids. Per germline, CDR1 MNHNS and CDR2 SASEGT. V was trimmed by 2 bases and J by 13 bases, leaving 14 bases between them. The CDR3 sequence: CASSEWGVESTF. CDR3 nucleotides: TGTGCCAGCAGTGAATGGGGAGTGGAGTCCACCTTC.

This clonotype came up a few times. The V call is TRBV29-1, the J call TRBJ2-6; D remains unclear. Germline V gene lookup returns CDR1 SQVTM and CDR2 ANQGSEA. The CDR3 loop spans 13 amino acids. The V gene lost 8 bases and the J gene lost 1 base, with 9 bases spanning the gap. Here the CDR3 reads CSTANSGANVLTF. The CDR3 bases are TGCAGCACGGCAAATTCTGGGGCCAACGTCCTGACTTTC.

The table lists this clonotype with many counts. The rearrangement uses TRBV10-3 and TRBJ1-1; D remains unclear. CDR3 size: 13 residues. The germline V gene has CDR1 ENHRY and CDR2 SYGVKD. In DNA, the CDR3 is TGTGGTTCTTGGAGCCCCCTCGACACTGAAGCTTTCTTT. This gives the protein CGSWSPLDTEAFF.

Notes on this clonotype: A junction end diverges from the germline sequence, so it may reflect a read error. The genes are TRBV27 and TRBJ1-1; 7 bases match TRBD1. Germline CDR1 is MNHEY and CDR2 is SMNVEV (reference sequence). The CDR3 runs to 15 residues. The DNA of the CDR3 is TGTGCCAGCAGTCTACAGGGTCAGGGGGGGACTGATGCTTTCTTT. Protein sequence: CASSLQGQGGTDAFF.

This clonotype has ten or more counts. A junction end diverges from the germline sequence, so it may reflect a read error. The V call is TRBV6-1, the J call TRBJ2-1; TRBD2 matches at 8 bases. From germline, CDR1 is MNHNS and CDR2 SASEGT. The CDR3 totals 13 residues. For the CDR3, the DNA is TGTGCCAGCAGTGAAAATTTGGGACTAGTCATCCTCTTC. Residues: CASSENLGLVILF.

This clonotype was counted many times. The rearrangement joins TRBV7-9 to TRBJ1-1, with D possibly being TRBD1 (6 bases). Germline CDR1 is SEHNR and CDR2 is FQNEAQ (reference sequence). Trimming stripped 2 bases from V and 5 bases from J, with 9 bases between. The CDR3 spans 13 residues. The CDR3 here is CASSLQGRTEAFF. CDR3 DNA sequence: TGTGCCAGCAGCTTACAGGGGAGGACTGAAGCTTTCTTT.

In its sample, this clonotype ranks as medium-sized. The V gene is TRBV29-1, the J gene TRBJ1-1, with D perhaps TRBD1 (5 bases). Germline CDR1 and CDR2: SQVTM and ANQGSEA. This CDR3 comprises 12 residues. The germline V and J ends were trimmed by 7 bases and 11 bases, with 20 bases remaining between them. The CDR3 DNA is TGCAGCGCTGCCACCGGGACTCCAGCGGCTTTCTTT. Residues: CSAATGTPAAFF.

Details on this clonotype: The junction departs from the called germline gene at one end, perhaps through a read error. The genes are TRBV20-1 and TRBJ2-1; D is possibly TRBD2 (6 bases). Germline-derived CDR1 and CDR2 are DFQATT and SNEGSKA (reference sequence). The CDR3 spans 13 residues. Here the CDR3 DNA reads TGCAGTGCTAGGGGGACTGCCTACAAGGAGCAGTTCTTC. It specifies CSARGTAYKEQFF.

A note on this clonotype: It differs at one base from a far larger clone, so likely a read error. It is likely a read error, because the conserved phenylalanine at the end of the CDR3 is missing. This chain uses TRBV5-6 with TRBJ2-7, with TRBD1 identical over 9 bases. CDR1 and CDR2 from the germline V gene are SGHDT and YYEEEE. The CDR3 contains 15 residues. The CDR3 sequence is CASSLGQGTSYEQYS. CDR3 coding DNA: TGCGCCAGCAGCTTGGGACAGGGTACGTCCTACGAGCAGTACTCC.

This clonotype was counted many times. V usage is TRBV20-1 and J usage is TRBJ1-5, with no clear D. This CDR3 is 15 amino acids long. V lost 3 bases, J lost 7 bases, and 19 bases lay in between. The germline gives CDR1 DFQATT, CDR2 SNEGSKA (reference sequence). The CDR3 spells CSASEGLAMDQPQHF. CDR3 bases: TGCAGTGCTAGTGAAGGGCTAGCGATGGACCAGCCCCAGCATTTT.

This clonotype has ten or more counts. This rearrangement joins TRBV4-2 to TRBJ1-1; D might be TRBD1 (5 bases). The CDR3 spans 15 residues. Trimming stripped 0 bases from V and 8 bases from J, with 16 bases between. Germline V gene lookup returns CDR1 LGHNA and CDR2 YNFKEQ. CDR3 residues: CASSQDLQRGGEAFF. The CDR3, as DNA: TGTGCCAGCAGCCAAGATCTGCAGAGGGGCGGAGAAGCTTTCTTT.

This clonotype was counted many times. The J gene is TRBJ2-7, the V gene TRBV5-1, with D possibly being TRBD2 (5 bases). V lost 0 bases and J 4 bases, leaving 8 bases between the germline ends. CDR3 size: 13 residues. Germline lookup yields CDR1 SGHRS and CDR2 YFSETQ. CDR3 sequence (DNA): TGCGCCAGCAGCTTGGGAGGGCCTTACGAGCAGTACTTC. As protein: CASSLGGPYEQYF.

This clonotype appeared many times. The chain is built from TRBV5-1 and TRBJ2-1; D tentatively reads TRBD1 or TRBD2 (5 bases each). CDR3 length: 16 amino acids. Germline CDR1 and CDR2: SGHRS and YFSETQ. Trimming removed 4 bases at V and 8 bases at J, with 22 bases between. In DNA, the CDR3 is TGCGCCAGCAGCATTGGAAATCGGGGACCCACCTATGAGCAGTTCTTC. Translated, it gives CASSIGNRGPTYEQFF.

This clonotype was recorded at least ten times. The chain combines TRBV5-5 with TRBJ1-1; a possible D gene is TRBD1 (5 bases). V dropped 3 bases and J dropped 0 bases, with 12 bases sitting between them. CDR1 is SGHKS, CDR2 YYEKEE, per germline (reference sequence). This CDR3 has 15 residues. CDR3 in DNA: TGTGCCAGCAGCTCGTGGGACGACATGAACACTGAAGCTTTCTTT. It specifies CASSSWDDMNTEAFF.

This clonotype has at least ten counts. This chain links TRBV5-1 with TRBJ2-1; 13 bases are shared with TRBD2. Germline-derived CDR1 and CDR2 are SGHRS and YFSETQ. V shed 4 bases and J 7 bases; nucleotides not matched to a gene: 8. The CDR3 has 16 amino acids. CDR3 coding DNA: TGCGCCAGCAGCAGATGGACTAGCGGGAGCGGTAATGAGCAGTTCTTC. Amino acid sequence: CASSRWTSGSGNEQFF.

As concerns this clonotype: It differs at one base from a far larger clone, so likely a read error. CDR3 coding DNA: TGTGCCAGCACCTCCCAGTGGGGGGCCCTAGTCCAGTTCTTC. Translating gives CASTSQWGALVQFF. This chain uses TRBV7-3 with TRBJ2-1; D may be TRBD1 or TRBD2 (6 bases each). This CDR3 spans 14 amino acids. With 7 bases removed from V and 13 bases from J, the gap between germline ends came to 23 bases. The germline V gene encodes CDR1 SGHTA and CDR2 FQGTGA.

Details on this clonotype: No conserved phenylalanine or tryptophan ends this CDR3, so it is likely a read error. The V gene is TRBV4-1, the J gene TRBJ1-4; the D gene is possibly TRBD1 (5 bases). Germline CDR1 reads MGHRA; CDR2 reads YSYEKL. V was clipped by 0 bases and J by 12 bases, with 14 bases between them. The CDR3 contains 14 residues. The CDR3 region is CASSQEWGDEELFL. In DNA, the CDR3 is TGCGCCAGCAGCCAAGAGTGGGGGGACGAAGAACTGTTTCTT.